Below, 18 T cell receptor beta chains from the same sample are listed, as sequenced in a study of Ad26.COV2.S vaccination and SARS-CoV-2 variants. Treatment meaning: about 20 received Ad26.COV2.S at low or high dose, single or two shots; 5 received placebo; per-sample allocation not given. Samples analyzed were those drawn on day 63 after the first vaccine or placebo injection. Clones were read by immunoSEQ multiplex PCR, and TCRdb kept only the in-frame ones, dropping some. Here the sample spans roughly 700,000 clones, more than 70% being singletons. Sequenced material: peripheral blood, taken in a trial of Ad26.COV2.S vaccine versus placebo. Receptors originate from a person aged 18-65 years who received the Ad26.COV2.S COVID-19 vaccine or a placebo.

This rearrangement joins TRBV3-1 (or the pseudogene TRBV3-2) to TRBJ2-7; maybe TRBD2 (5 bases). Germline V gene data show CDR1 as LGHDT and CDR2 as YNNKEL (reference sequence). The CDR3 is 13 amino acids. The ends were cut back, 1 base at V and 5 bases at J, with 9 bases in the middle. CDR3 loop: CASSQVYGDEQYF. Written as DNA, the CDR3 is TGTGCCAGCAGCCAAGTGTACGGGGACGAGCAGTACTTC.

The chain joins TRBV2 to TRBJ1-1; weak D call: TRBD1 (5 bases). Germline values: CDR1 SNHLY, CDR2 FYNNEI. V was pared by 2 bases and J by 10 bases, with 14 bases between. The CDR3 length is 13 residues. The CDR3 coding sequence is TGTGCCAGCAGTGAACTACCAGGGTCAGCAGCTTTCTTT. This codes for CASSELPGSAAFF.

The rearrangement links TRBV5-1 to TRBJ2-1; 10 positions match TRBD2. V lost 5 bases and J lost 5; bases outside the gene matches: 7. CDR3 length equals 15 residues. Germline CDR1 reads SGHRS; CDR2 reads YFSETQ. The CDR3 loop reads CASRISLAGNNEQFF. The CDR3 DNA reads as TGCGCCAGCAGGATATCACTAGCGGGGAACAATGAGCAGTTCTTC.

Only one count was recorded for this clone. The chain joins TRBV19 to TRBJ2-7; 14 bases map to TRBD2. There are 18 residues in the CDR3. The ends lost 3 bases at V and 1 base at J; junction bases unmatched: 8. Germline V lookup: CDR1 LNHDA, CDR2 SQIVND (reference sequence). CDR3 loop: CASSMGTSGGGWSYEQYF. CDR3 DNA: TGTGCCAGTAGTATGGGGACTAGCGGGGGAGGATGGTCCTACGAGCAGTACTTC.

In DNA form, the CDR3 reads TGCGCCAGCAGCTTCGGTACGGGGGCAGAGACCCAGTACTTC. Protein product: CASSFGTGAETQYF. The chain joins TRBV5-1 to TRBJ2-5; D could derive from TRBD1 or TRBD2 (6 bases each). CDR1 is SGHRS, CDR2 YFSETQ, per germline. The CDR3 extends over 14 amino acids. With 2 bases removed from V and 4 bases from J, the gap between germline ends came to 12 bases.

This clone came up a few times. The rearrangement uses TRBV27 and TRBJ2-7; 8 nucleotides agree with TRBD2. The CDR3 has 15 amino acids. Losses at the gene ends were 5 bases for V and 2 bases for J; bases not matched to a gene: 8. Germline lookup yields CDR1 MNHEY and CDR2 SMNVEV (reference sequence). CDR3 nucleotides: TGTGCCAGCAGTGCCTGGACTAGCACCACCTACGAGCAGTACTTC. Translating it yields CASSAWTSTTYEQYF.

Details on this clone: This specimen includes other DNA sequences encoding the same CDR3. V is TRBV6-5 and J is TRBJ1-3; the D is unclear. CDR1 MNHEY and CDR2 SVGAGI come from the germline V gene. The CDR3 is made up of 14 amino acids. V shed 2 bases and J shed 0 bases, with 5 bases lying between them. CDR3 DNA sequence: TGTGCCAGCAGTTACGGCAGCTCTGGAAACACCATATATTTT. It yields the protein CASSYGSSGNTIYF.

With regard to this clone: The same CDR3 also results from other DNA sequences found in this sample. The V and J genes are TRBV9 and TRBJ1-3; 9 nucleotides agree with TRBD1. The CDR3 loop spans 15 amino acids. CDR1 is SGDLS, CDR2 YYNGEE, per germline. J gave up 4 bases and V 3 bases, and 5 bases lay outside the gene matches. Here the CDR3 reads CASSATGGTGNTIYF. CDR3 in DNA: TGTGCCAGCAGCGCAACAGGGGGCACAGGAAACACCATATATTTT.

The J gene is TRBJ1-4, the V gene TRBV3-1 (or the pseudogene TRBV3-2); TRBD1 matches 9 bases. The CDR3 is 14 residues long. Unmatched junction bases numbered 3, after V lost 2 bases and J lost 8 bases. Germline V lookup: CDR1 LGHDT, CDR2 YNNKEL (reference sequence). CDR3 in amino acids: CASSQRGQGEKLFF. CDR3 nucleotides: TGTGCCAGCAGCCAAAGGGGACAGGGCGAAAAACTGTTTTTT.

The V gene is TRBV5-1, the J gene TRBJ2-6; unclear D gene. The CDR3 sequence is 14 residues long. Germline values: CDR1 SGHRS, CDR2 YFSETQ. V lost 3 bases and J lost 2, with 6 bases in between. The CDR3 nucleotides read TGCGCCAGCAGCTCGGCGCCTGGGGCCAACGTCCTGACTTTC. Translating it yields CASSSAPGANVLTF.

The chain joins TRBV7-2 to TRBJ1-2, with D maybe TRBD1 (5 bases). This CDR3 is built from 14 residues. CDR1 is SGHTA and CDR2 is FQGNSA in the germline V gene. Trimming shortened V by 3 bases and J by 6 bases, and 14 bases separated the two germline ends. In DNA, the CDR3 is TGTGCCAGCAGCTTCCGGCCCCAAGGGGATGGCTACACCTTC. Translated: CASSFRPQGDGYTF.

This sequence joins TRBV6-2 or TRBV6-3 and TRBJ2-1; D may be TRBD1 (6 bases). The germline V gene encodes CDR1 MNHEY and CDR2 SVGEGT. With 4 bases removed from V and 8 bases from J, the gap between germline ends came to 18 bases. The length of the CDR3 is 15 residues. CDR3 loop: CASSSDRPKGHEQFF. The CDR3 DNA sequence: TGTGCCAGCAGTTCGGACAGACCTAAAGGCCATGAGCAGTTCTTC.

The rearrangement links TRBV7-2 to TRBJ2-7, with 7 bases identical to TRBD1. CDR3 size: 14 residues. V lost 3 bases to trimming and J lost 2 bases; unmatched junction nucleotides: 4. From germline, CDR1 is SGHTA and CDR2 FQGNSA. Written as DNA, the CDR3 is TGTGCCAGCAGCTTGGGGACAGTGGCCTACGAGCAGTACTTC. Its translation is CASSLGTVAYEQYF.

The V gene is TRBV14, the J gene TRBJ2-7, with D possibly being TRBD1 or TRBD2 (5 bases each). Germline CDR1 SGHDN, CDR2 FVKESK. V was pared by 2 bases and J by 7 bases, with 15 bases between. The CDR3 is 14 amino acids. The CDR3 loop reads CASSQNNPREEQYF. For the CDR3, the DNA is TGTGCCAGCAGCCAAAATAATCCCAGGGAGGAGCAGTACTTC.

The chain is built from TRBV7-8 and TRBJ2-1; D unclear. Deletions cut 0 bases from V and 8 bases from J, with 14 bases between. This CDR3 is 15 amino acids long. Germline V lookup: CDR1 SGHVS, CDR2 FQNEAQ. The CDR3 reads CASSLALTTLDEQFF. CDR3 bases: TGTGCCAGCAGCTTAGCCCTAACTACCTTGGATGAGCAGTTCTTC.

The V call is TRBV18, the J call TRBJ2-7; D possibly corresponds to TRBD1 (6 bases). CDR1 and CDR2 (germline): KGHSH, LQKENI. The CDR3 length is 13 residues. V was shortened by 6 bases and J by 5 bases, with 14 bases between the two germline ends. In DNA, the CDR3 is TGTGCCAGCTCTCTCCAGGGGCTCAACGAGCAGTACTTC. Translating it yields CASSLQGLNEQYF. The whole variable domain, filled in from reference TRBV18 and TRBJ2-7, reads NAGVMQNPRHLVRRRGQEARLRCSPMKGHSHVYWYRQLPEEGLKFMVYLQKENIIDESGMPKERFSAEFPKEGPSILRIQQVVRGDSAAYFCASSLQGLNEQYFGPGTRLTVT.

The chain joins TRBV7-9 to TRBJ2-7; the D gene is possibly TRBD1 (5 bases). V lost 1 base and J 0 bases, leaving 13 bases between the germline ends. This CDR3 has 16 amino acids. Germline assignment: CDR1 SEHNR and CDR2 FQNEAQ (reference sequence). The CDR3 DNA sequence: TGTGCCAGCAGCTTAGGTTTAGGGGAAAGCTCCTACGAGCAGTACTTC. This encodes CASSLGLGESSYEQYF. The full variable domain, in which reference TRBV7-9 and TRBJ2-7 provide the parts outside the CDR3, is DTGVSQNPRHKITKRGQNVTFRCDPISEHNRLYWYRQTLGQGPEFLTYFQNEAQLEKSRLLSDRFSAERPKGSFSTLEIQRTEQGDSAMYLCASSLGLGESSYEQYFGPGTRLTVT.

V usage is TRBV3-1 (or the pseudogene TRBV3-2) and J usage is TRBJ2-7; a possible D gene is TRBD2 (5 bases). The germline V gene encodes CDR1 LGHDT and CDR2 YNNKEL (reference sequence). The CDR3 loop spans 16 amino acids. Trimming left V 0 bases short and J 0 bases short, with 12 bases between. The CDR3 is CASSQDRSEGSYEQYF. DNA for the CDR3: TGTGCCAGCAGCCAAGACCGGTCCGAGGGCTCCTACGAGCAGTACTTC.